This is a list of T cell receptor beta chains from one sample in a study of siplizumab effects on memory and regulatory T cells. Profiling relied on immunoSEQ multiplex PCR, and the TCRdb table lists in-frame clones only, not all of them. The sample consists of about 100,000 clones, around 94% of them appearing once. The specimen was Tregs sorted from blood. The receptors here all came from a human donor in good health. Each CDR3 is given with its conserved first and last residue. Fields, in order: V gene, D gene, J gene, clone size, CDR3 DNA, CDR3 protein. D genes are given only for firm matches. Rows give clone size only sometimes, using once, few, many, or a class for an expanded clone.

>TRBV5-1|NA|TRBJ2-1|NA
TGCGCCAGCAGCCCTGATACTAGGTCTCTTGTCTTC
CASSPDTRSLVF
>TRBV5-1|TRBD1|TRBJ1-2|NA
TGCGCCAGCGGCGGCGGACAGGGCTCCCGGAGCTACACCTTC
CASGGGQGSRSYTF
>TRBV2|NA|TRBJ2-1|once
TGTGCCAGCAGTGATCCAGTGAGCTCCTACAATGAGCAGTTCTTC
CASSDPVSSYNEQFF
>TRBV5-6|TRBD1|TRBJ1-1|NA
TGTGCCAGCAGCTTGGGAGGGGGCGGTTCTCGCACTGAAGCTTTCTTT
CASSLGGGGSRTEAFF
>TRBV6-5|NA|TRBJ2-7|once
TGTGCCAGCAGTTACACCCGGGCTAGGGCGGCCTACGAGCAGTACTTC
CASSYTRARAAYEQYF
>TRBV11-1|TRBD2|TRBJ2-3|NA
TGTGCCAGCAGCTTGTTCACTTCCTCGGGAGGGCCGGTTTATACGCAGTATTTT
CASSLFTSSGGPVYTQYF
>TRBV28|TRBD2|TRBJ2-7|NA
TGTGCCAGCACCCTGACACGACTAGCGGGGGATTACGAGCAGTACTTC
CASTLTRLAGDYEQYF
>TRBV4-2|TRBD2|TRBJ2-5|NA
TGTGCCAGCAGCCAAGATTGGGGGGGGGAGACCCAGTACTTC
CASSQDWGGETQYF
>TRBV5-6|NA|TRBJ2-3|NA
TGTGCCAGCAGTTATCCGACGGGTCGCACAGATACGCAGTATTTT
CASSYPTGRTDTQYF
>TRBV6-1|TRBD2|TRBJ2-7|NA
TGTGCCACCCGACTAGCGGAAATCTACGAGCAGTACTTC
CATRLAEIYEQYF
>TRBV6-4|NA|TRBJ2-7|NA
TGTGCCAGCAGTGACGTCTTAGAGGGAGCCCCGACCTTTAACGATACCTACGAGCAGTACTTC
CASSDVLEGAPTFNDTYEQYF
>TRBV2|NA|TRBJ1-1|NA
TGTGCCAGCAGTTTCGGGACCTTTGGCACTGAAGCTTTCTTT
CASSFGTFGTEAFF
>TRBV7-9|TRBD2|TRBJ2-3|NA
TGTGCCAGCAGCTTAGCACTAGCGGGAGGTACAGATACGCAGTATTTT
CASSLALAGGTDTQYF
>TRBV29-1|TRBD1|TRBJ2-7|NA
TGCAGCGTGGGAGCATTGGGACAGGGGTACGAGCAGTACTTC
CSVGALGQGYEQYF
>TRBV30|NA|TRBJ1-3|NA
TGTGCCTGGAGCCCACCGCGACACTCTGGAAACACCATATATTTT
CAWSPPRHSGNTIYF
>TRBV7-9|NA|TRBJ1-1|NA
TGTGCCAGCAGCTTGACCGCCGATTACACTGAAGCTTTCTTT
CASSLTADYTEAFF
>TRBV2|NA|TRBJ2-7|NA
TGTGCCAGCAGTGAAGCGCGTTTACTAAACTACGAGCAGTACTTC
CASSEARLLNYEQYF
>TRBV6-6|NA|TRBJ1-1|once
TGTGCCAGCAGACCTCGGGGAACTGAAGCTTTCTTT
CASRPRGTEAFF
>TRBV7-9|NA|TRBJ2-7|NA
TGTGCCAGCAGCCCCCCTTACCCCTCTGTGTTAAGGACCTACGAGCAGTACTTC
CASSPPYPSVLRTYEQYF
>TRBV10-2|NA|TRBJ2-2|once
TGCGCCAGCATTAACGGATTGGGCGGGGAGCTGTTTTTT
CASINGLGGELFF
>TRBV18|NA|TRBJ2-2|NA
TGTGCCAGCTCACCACGGAGGTTGTTGGCCACAACCGGCGGGGAGCTGTTTTTT
CASSPRRLLATTGGELFF
>TRBV7-2|NA|TRBJ2-2|medium-sized
TGTGCCAGCTTCCGATCTCTGGTCGGTGGGGAGCTGTTTTTT
CASFRSLVGGELFF
>TRBV18|NA|TRBJ1-1|once
TGTGCCAGCTCACCACCGGGACAAGGGGCAGCTTTCTTT
CASSPPGQGAAFF
>TRBV6-1|TRBD1|TRBJ1-2|NA
TGTGCCAGCAGTGAATGGGGGTCAGGGACAGCTTACTATGGCTACACCTTC
CASSEWGSGTAYYGYTF
>TRBV7-9|NA|TRBJ1-3|NA
TGTGCCAGCAGCTTAGACAGGGTCTCTGGAAACACCATATATTTT
CASSLDRVSGNTIYF
>TRBV11-1|NA|TRBJ1-4|NA
TGTGCCAGCAGCACGAACAGGGAAAAACTGTTTTTT
CASSTNREKLFF
>TRBV6-5|NA|TRBJ1-5|NA
TGTGCCAGCAGTTATTCCGAATATCAGCCCCAGCATTTT
CASSYSEYQPQHF
>TRBV6-6|NA|TRBJ2-3|NA
TGTGCCAGCAGAAAACCGGGACCCTCTACCCCCGATACGCAGTATTTT
CASRKPGPSTPDTQYF
>TRBV5-4|TRBD1|TRBJ1-6|NA
TGTGCCAGCACTACAGGGGGCTCCTATAATTCACCCCTCCACTTT
CASTTGGSYNSPLHF
>TRBV7-3|NA|TRBJ2-6|NA
TGTGCCAGCAGCCCTCGGCTGGGGGTCACCTCTGGGGCCAACGTCCTGACTTTC
CASSPRLGVTSGANVLTF
>TRBV21-1|NA|TRBJ2-7|NA
TGTGCCAGCAGCAAAGTCTTCCTTCGCGGGAGGGTCTACGAGCAGTACTTC
CASSKVFLRGRVYEQYF
>TRBV30|NA|TRBJ1-6|NA
TGTGCCTGGAGCGAAGGAACGCTCCTCCACTTT
CAWSEGTLLHF
>TRBV27|TRBD1|TRBJ2-2|NA
TGTGCCAGCAGGGACAGGGGGCTGGTTACGAACACCGGGGAGCTGTTTTTT
CASRDRGLVTNTGELFF